The clone carrying this TCR beta chain turned up a few times. Germline-derived CDR1 and CDR2 are SNHLY and FYNNEI. The V segment lost 5 bases and the J segment 5 bases; nucleotides outside the gene matches: 9. This CDR3 is 16 amino acids long. This record belongs to a study of cytomegalovirus exposure and HLA in healthy donors. This PCR relied on a set of 60 Vbeta primers and 13 Jbeta primers. Profiling relied on immunoSEQ multiplex PCR, and the TCRdb table lists in-frame clones only, not all of them. In the table there are about 100,000 clones, around 73% of which are singletons. Sample: PBMCs. The chain couples TRBV2 to TRBJ2-1, with 10 bases that match TRBD2. The TCR was taken from a man aged 30 to 45 in good health and CMV-seronegative. Written as DNA, the CDR3 is TGTGCCAGCAGTTTTCAAACTAGCGGGAAAAACAATGAGCAGTTCTTC. It yields the protein CASSFQTSGKNNEQFF.